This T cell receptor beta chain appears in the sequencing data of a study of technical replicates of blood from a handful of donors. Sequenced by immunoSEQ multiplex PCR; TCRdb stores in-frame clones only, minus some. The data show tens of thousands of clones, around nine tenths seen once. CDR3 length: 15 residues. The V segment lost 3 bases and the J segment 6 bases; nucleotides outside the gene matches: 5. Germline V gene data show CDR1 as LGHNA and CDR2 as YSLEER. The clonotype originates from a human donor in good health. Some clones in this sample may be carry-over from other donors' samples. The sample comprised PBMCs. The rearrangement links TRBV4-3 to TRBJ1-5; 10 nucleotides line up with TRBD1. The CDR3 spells CASSHGTGAGQPQHF. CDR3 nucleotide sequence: TGCGCCAGCAGCCATGGGACAGGGGCGGGTCAGCCCCAGCATTTT.